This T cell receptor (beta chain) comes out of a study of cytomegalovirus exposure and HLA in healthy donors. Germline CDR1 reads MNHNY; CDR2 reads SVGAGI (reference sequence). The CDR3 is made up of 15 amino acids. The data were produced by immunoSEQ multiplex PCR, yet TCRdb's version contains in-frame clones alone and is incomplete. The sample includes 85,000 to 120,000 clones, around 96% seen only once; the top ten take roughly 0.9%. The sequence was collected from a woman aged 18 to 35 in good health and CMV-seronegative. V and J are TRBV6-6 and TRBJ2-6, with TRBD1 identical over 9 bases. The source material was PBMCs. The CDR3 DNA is TGTGCTAGCCGGGACAGGGTTTCTGGGGCCAACGTCCTGACTTTC. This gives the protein CASRDRVSGANVLTF.